The clone carrying this TCR beta chain has a count of ten or more. Its antigen is undetermined. These data belong to a study of blood T cells in healthy people across ages. The use of a sample-barcoded 5' primer and a J-beta primer mix characterized a second PCR of about 7 to 12 cycles. Each TCR beta cDNA got a 12-nucleotide random molecular identifier. TCRdb processed the 5' RACE reads anew with MiXCR; each CDR3 protein has one entry. The sample gives approximately 580,000 distinct CDR3 sequences, about 24% of which show up once; roughly 9.4% is in the top ten. Study conclusions and caveats: Estimates of total diversity, which came from one million sequenced T cells, were considered to be underestimates.

Trimming left V 1 base short and J 4 bases short, with 12 bases between. Per germline, CDR1 SGDLS and CDR2 YYNGEE. The CDR3 has 15 amino acids. This same sample was also taken into another study, of T cells of mothers and their children. This second report adds: A few healthy Caucasian mothers served as donors, and their six children did as well. The authors used all extracted RNA for cDNA synthesis, at about 1.5 ug per 15 ul.

The chain combines TRBV9 with TRBJ2-1, with D tentatively TRBD1 (5 bases). This receptor was identified in a boy aged 5-17 years in good health. Sequenced input: blood. CDR3 amino acids: CASSVSGSEYNEQFF. CDR3 in DNA: TGTGCCAGCAGCGTATCAGGGTCGGAGTACAATGAGCAGTTCTTC.